Described below is a single TCR beta chain sequence and its context. Its antigen remains unknown. The CDR3 length is 14 residues. V was clipped by 4 bases and J by 5 bases; unmatched bases: 5. Germline V gene lookup returns CDR1 SEHNR and CDR2 FQNEAQ (reference sequence). This record belongs to a study of cytomegalovirus exposure and HLA in healthy donors. About the research overall: The same platform was used for the 130 or so validation repertoires as for the 666 first-cohort repertoires, as reported in a later analysis.

The method was immunoSEQ multiplex PCR; TCRdb's version includes in-frame clones alone and lacks a portion of them. The table includes approximately 110,000 clones, about 85% detected once. Study-level results: The study flagged about 160 TCR beta chains as cytomegalovirus-associated.

The study drew the donors from its approximately 120-subject validation cohort, separate from the 666-subject first cohort. The chain combines TRBV7-9 with TRBJ2-1, with 7 bases fitting TRBD2. Sequencing used PBMCs. This receptor was obtained from a woman in her late teens or twenties in good health and CMV-seropositive. In DNA form, the CDR3 reads TGTGCCAGCAGCTCCGGGGGGTCCAACAATGAGCAGTTCTTC. Encoded protein: CASSSGGSNNEQFF.